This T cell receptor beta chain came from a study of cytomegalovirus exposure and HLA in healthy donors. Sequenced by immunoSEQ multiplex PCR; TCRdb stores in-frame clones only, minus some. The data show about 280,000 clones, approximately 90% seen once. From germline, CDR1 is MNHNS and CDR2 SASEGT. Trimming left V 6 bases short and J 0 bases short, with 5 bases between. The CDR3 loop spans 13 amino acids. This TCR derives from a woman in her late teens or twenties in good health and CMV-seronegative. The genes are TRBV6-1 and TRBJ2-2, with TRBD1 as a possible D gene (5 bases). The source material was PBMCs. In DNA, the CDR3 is TGTGCCAGCAGGGACACGAACACCGGGGAGCTGTTTTTT. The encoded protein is CASRDTNTGELFF.